This passage covers 6 T cell receptor beta chains from one sample sequenced in a study of shared T cell receptors in the human thymus. Sequenced by immunoSEQ multiplex PCR; TCRdb stores in-frame clones only, minus some. Found here are about 380,000 clones, roughly 94% of them singletons; the top ten hold 0.02%. Material for sequencing was thymocytes. The receptor set was obtained from a human donor.

J is TRBJ2-7 and V is TRBV7-2; D unclear. The germline gives CDR1 SGHTA, CDR2 FQGNSA. The CDR3 is 19 amino acids. Deletions cut 4 bases from V and 3 bases from J, with 28 bases between. CDR3 DNA: TGTGCCAGCAGCTCCCCCCGCCGGATCAAGGCAGTTCCTATCTACGAGCAGTACTTC. It yields the protein CASSSPRRIKAVPIYEQYF.

This chain joins TRBV29-1 and TRBJ2-5; D possibly matches TRBD1 or TRBD2 (5 bases each). V was trimmed by 6 bases and J by 1 base, leaving 9 bases between them. The germline V gene has CDR1 SQVTM and CDR2 ANQGSEA. This CDR3 is built from 12 residues. Written as DNA, the CDR3 is TGCAGCGTCCGGGACGGCCAAGAGACCCAGTACTTC. Its translation: CSVRDGQETQYF.

Here the CDR3 DNA reads TGCGCCAGCAGCCAAGTTGATCGAACTAGCGGGAGTCTGAGGGTTTACAATGAGCAGTTCTTC. Its protein product is CASSQVDRTSGSLRVYNEQFF. The chain is built from TRBV4-3 and TRBJ2-1; 11 bases are a match to TRBD2. J gave up 4 bases and V 1 base, and 18 bases lay outside the gene matches. The V gene's germline CDR1 is LGHNA and CDR2 YSLEER. There are 21 residues in the CDR3.

The J gene is TRBJ1-5, the V gene TRBV27; D call uncertain. Trimming took off 3 bases at V and 2 bases at J, with 17 bases between the two ends. The CDR3 totals 17 residues. The germline gives CDR1 MNHEY, CDR2 SMNVEV (reference sequence). The CDR3: CASSFRGQEKGNQPQHF. The CDR3 DNA reads TGTGCCAGCAGTTTCCGTGGTCAAGAGAAGGGCAATCAGCCCCAGCATTTT.

This clone was counted a single time. J is TRBJ1-2 and V is TRBV20-1; TRBD1 is a possible D gene (5 bases). Per the germline V gene, CDR1 is DFQATT and CDR2 is SNEGSKA (reference sequence). CDR3 length: 10 residues. V shed 7 bases and J shed 6 bases, with 9 bases lying between them. CDR3 in amino acids: CSVRRDGYTF. DNA of the CDR3: TGCAGTGTCCGCAGGGATGGCTACACCTTC.

The gene calls are TRBV7-9 and TRBJ2-1; 7 nucleotides match TRBD1. CDR1 is SEHNR and CDR2 is FQNEAQ in the germline V gene (reference sequence). V gave up 4 bases and J gave up 0 bases; unmatched junction bases: 3. The CDR3 has 15 residues. CDR3 protein: CASSSDRVSYNEQFF. The CDR3 bases are TGTGCCAGCAGCTCCGACAGGGTCTCCTACAATGAGCAGTTCTTC. Drawing the rest from reference TRBV7-9 and TRBJ2-1, the complete variable domain is DTGVSQNPRHKITKRGQNVTFRCDPISEHNRLYWYRQTLGQGPEFLTYFQNEAQLEKSRLLSDRFSAERPKGSFSTLEIQRTEQGDSAMYLCASSSDRVSYNEQFFGPGTRLTVL.